The 16 T cell receptor beta chains presented below share a single source sample, sequenced in a study of monozygotic twins with inflammatory bowel disease. TCRdb reprocessed the 5' RACE reads and keeps a single row for each CDR3 protein, giving no DNA. The listing contains 200,000 to 250,000 distinct CDR3 sequences. The sample comprised blood. The receptors originated from a human donor with ulcerative colitis or Crohn's disease, or a healthy co-twin of an affected twin (not recorded which).

The rearrangement links TRBV29-1 to TRBJ2-2; the D gene TCRdb calls, TRBD1, cannot be checked with no DNA. CDR3 length equals 13 residues. Germline V gene data show CDR1 as SQVTM and CDR2 as ANQGSEA. CDR3 in amino acids: CSVKPQGAGELFF.

The rearrangement uses TRBV27 and TRBJ1-1. From germline, CDR1 is MNHEY and CDR2 SMNVEV (reference sequence). This CDR3 comprises 13 residues. CDR3 sequence reads: CASGMGPNTEAFF.

The chain combines TRBV7-7 with TRBJ2-7; TCRdb outputs TRBD2, but without DNA this stays unchecked. The length of the CDR3 is 17 residues. In germline, CDR1 is SSHAT, CDR2 FNYEAQ (reference sequence). CDR3 in amino acids: CASSQLPGLAVSHEQYF.

This chain joins TRBV27 and TRBJ1-2; TCRdb's D gene call, TRBD1, goes unchecked for lack of DNA. The length of the CDR3 is 13 residues. CDR1 and CDR2 from the germline V gene are MNHEY and SMNVEV (reference sequence). This chain's CDR3 is CATSRRGQYGYTF.

The chain joins TRBV5-1 to TRBJ2-5; TCRdb outputs TRBD2, but without DNA this stays unchecked. The length of the CDR3 is 15 residues. From germline, CDR1 is SGHRS and CDR2 YFSETQ. CDR3 residues: CASSWGGAPQETQYF.

The chain joins TRBV5-1 to TRBJ2-1; TCRdb reports TRBD2, a call that lacks DNA to check it against. The CDR3 totals 15 residues. Germline V CDR1 and CDR2: SGHRS, YFSETQ. The CDR3 protein is CASSLIAGADNEQFF. The full variable domain, completed using reference TRBV5-1 and TRBJ2-1, is KAGVTQTPRYLIKTRGQQVTLSCSPISGHRSVSWYQQTPGQGLQFLFEYFSETQRNKGNFPGRFSGRQFSNSRSEMNVSTLELGDSALYLCASSLIAGADNEQFFGPGTRLTVL.

V usage is TRBV11-1 and J usage is TRBJ2-1; TCRdb calls TRBD2, which cannot be checked without DNA. Germline V CDR1 and CDR2: SGHAT, FQDESV (reference sequence). This CDR3 has 19 amino acids. This CDR3 is CASSLVRGGPPSSYNEQFF. Combining the CDR3 with reference TRBV11-1 and TRBJ2-1 gives the whole variable domain EAEVAQSPRYKITEKSQAVAFWCDPISGHATLYWYRQILGQGPELLVQFQDESVVDDSQLPKDRFSAERLKGVDSTLKIQPAELGDSAMYLCASSLVRGGPPSSYNEQFFGPGTRLTVL.

The CDR3 loop is CASSLVGVADTQYF. The gene calls are TRBV11-2 and TRBJ2-3; TCRdb's D gene call, TRBD1, goes unchecked for lack of DNA. The CDR3 has 14 residues. Germline V gives CDR1 SGHAT, CDR2 FQNNGV.

The V call is TRBV4-2, the J call TRBJ2-2; TCRdb picks TRBD1, but there is no DNA to check that call. The germline V gene encodes CDR1 LGHNA and CDR2 YNFKEQ. The CDR3 consists of 13 residues. The CDR3 loop reads CASRGGVNGELFF.

The V and J genes are TRBV7-2 and TRBJ1-1. This CDR3 region has 13 residues. The germline V gene encodes CDR1 SGHTA and CDR2 FQGNSA. CDR3: CASGRPPNTEAFF.

The rearrangement links TRBV20-1 to TRBJ2-1; there is no DNA to check the TCRdb D call of TRBD2. The CDR3 runs to 15 residues. The germline CDR1 and CDR2 sequences are DFQATT and SNEGSKA (reference sequence). CDR3 loop: CSAIVFSAFYNEQFF.

CDR3 loop: CASSLSSGEDTIYF. V gene TRBV5-1 combines with J gene TRBJ1-3; TCRdb calls TRBD1, which cannot be checked without DNA. The CDR3 is 14 amino acids. Germline values: CDR1 SGHRS, CDR2 YFSETQ. Complete variable domain (other parts from reference TRBV5-1 and TRBJ1-3): KAGVTQTPRYLIKTRGQQVTLSCSPISGHRSVSWYQQTPGQGLQFLFEYFSETQRNKGNFPGRFSGRQFSNSRSEMNVSTLELGDSALYLCASSLSSGEDTIYFGEGSWLTVV.

The gene calls are TRBV20-1 and TRBJ1-5; TCRdb's assignment of TRBD1 cannot be checked, as there is no DNA. Germline V gene sequence: CDR1 DFQATT, CDR2 SNEGSKA (reference sequence). This CDR3 is 17 amino acids long. The CDR3 sequence is CSARGRGQVRGNQPQHF.

V and J are TRBV7-3 and TRBJ2-1; the D call of TRBD2 rests on TCRdb alone, since no DNA is present to check it. CDR1 is SGHTA, CDR2 FQGTGA, per germline. CDR3 length: 15 amino acids. The CDR3 here is CASSLLAGLYNEQFF.

V usage is TRBV20-1 and J usage is TRBJ2-1; there is no DNA to check the TCRdb D call of TRBD2. The CDR3 length is 14 residues. Germline CDR1 reads DFQATT; CDR2 reads SNEGSKA (reference sequence). CDR3 in amino acids: CSATGLADYNEQFF.

The rearrangement uses TRBV27 and TRBJ1-2. Per germline, CDR1 MNHEY and CDR2 SMNVEV (reference sequence). CDR3 size: 13 residues. The CDR3 is CASSFSGYYGYTF.